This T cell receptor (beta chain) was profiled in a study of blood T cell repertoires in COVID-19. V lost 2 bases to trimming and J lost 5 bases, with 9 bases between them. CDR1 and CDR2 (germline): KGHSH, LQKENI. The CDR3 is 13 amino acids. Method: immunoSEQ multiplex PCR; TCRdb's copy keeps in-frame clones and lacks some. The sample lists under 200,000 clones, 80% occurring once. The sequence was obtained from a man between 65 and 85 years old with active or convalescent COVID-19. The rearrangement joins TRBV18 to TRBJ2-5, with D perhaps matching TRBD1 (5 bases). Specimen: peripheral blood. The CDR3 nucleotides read TGTGCCAGCTCACCAGGGGCCGGCGAGACCCAGTACTTC. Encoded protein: CASSPGAGETQYF.